The 10 T cell receptor beta chains below come from one sample, sequenced in a study of sequential checkpoint blockade in melanoma. Profiled with immunoSEQ multiplex PCR; TCRdb holds only in-frame clones, not every one. The repertoire holds 15,000 to 20,000 clones, with approximately 58% as singletons. Treatment given: randomized to nivolumab then ipilimumab (arm A) or the reverse (arm B). Sequenced material: CD8+ T cells sorted from blood (inferred from file names), taken from a patient given nivolumab and ipilimumab in sequence. The source of these receptors is a human donor with melanoma.

The rearrangement links TRBV11-2 to TRBJ1-1, with a possible D match to TRBD1 (6 bases). This CDR3 has 14 residues. V lost 5 bases, J lost 3 bases, and 13 bases lay in between. The germline CDR1 and CDR2 sequences are SGHAT and FQNNGV. This CDR3 is CASSLSGAYTEAFF. In nucleotides, the CDR3 is TGTGCCAGCAGCCTTTCAGGGGCGTACACTGAAGCTTTCTTT.

J is TRBJ2-7 and V is TRBV6-5; the D is unclear. Germline V lookup: CDR1 MNHEY, CDR2 SVGAGI. The germline V and J ends were trimmed by 5 bases and 4 bases, with 9 bases remaining between them. The CDR3 length is 12 residues. The CDR3 DNA reads as TGTGCCAGCAGTGAAGCCGGGTACGAGCAGTACTTC. This translates into CASSEAGYEQYF.

This clone was picked up a small number of times. The V and J genes are TRBV6-5 and TRBJ2-7; D not resolved. The V gene lost 0 bases and the J gene lost 6 bases, with 9 bases spanning the gap. CDR1 and CDR2 from the germline V gene are MNHEY and SVGAGI. CDR3 length equals 13 residues. DNA for the CDR3: TGTGCCAGCAGTTACTCGCCGCAGCGCGAGCAGTACTTC. This translates into CASSYSPQREQYF.

V and J are TRBV30 and TRBJ2-7; D not certain. The CDR3 consists of 15 residues. Germline V gene data show CDR1 as GTSNPN and CDR2 as SVGIG (reference sequence). V dropped 3 bases and J dropped 3 bases, with 18 bases sitting between them. CDR3 amino acids: CAWSTTPLEYYEQYF. For the CDR3, the DNA is TGTGCCTGGAGCACTACCCCTCTGGAGTACTACGAGCAGTACTTC.

J is TRBJ2-2 and V is TRBV10-3; 8 bases match TRBD2. The germline gives CDR1 ENHRY, CDR2 SYGVKD. The CDR3 extends over 15 amino acids. Trimming took 8 bases from V and 7 from J; bases not matched to a gene: 12. Written as DNA, the CDR3 is TGTGCCATCCGGGGCGGGGGGCCCTATATCGGGGAGCTGTTTTTT. It codes for CAIRGGGPYIGELFF.

This clone was seen a handful of times. In nucleotides, the CDR3 is TGTGCCAGTAGTATGGGGGCTCTGAGTTCCTACGAGCAGTACTTC. Translated, it gives CASSMGALSSYEQYF. V usage is TRBV19 and J usage is TRBJ2-7; weak D call: TRBD1 (6 bases). Germline CDR1 and CDR2: LNHDA and SQIVND (reference sequence). With 3 bases removed from V and 1 base from J, the gap between germline ends came to 13 bases. The CDR3 totals 15 residues.

By its share, this clone is medium-sized. The chain is built from TRBV14 and TRBJ2-7; possibly TRBD2 for D (6 bases). The germline CDR1 and CDR2 sequences are SGHDN and FVKESK. Trimming took 4 bases from V and 2 from J, leaving 9 bases between them. The CDR3 totals 13 residues. Written as DNA, the CDR3 is TGTGCCAGCAGCCTTGGGGAGGCCTACGAGCAGTACTTC. Residues: CASSLGEAYEQYF.

The J gene is TRBJ1-1, the V gene TRBV7-2; perhaps TRBD1 as D (6 bases). V was cut by 11 bases and J by 0 bases, with 19 bases left in between. Germline loops: CDR1 SGHTA, CDR2 FQGNSA. The length of the CDR3 is 15 residues. The CDR3 region is CAGTAGAPVNTEAFF. For the CDR3, the DNA is TGTGCCGGCACCGCGGGGGCGCCGGTGAACACTGAAGCTTTCTTT.

The chain joins TRBV6-5 to TRBJ2-7; possibly TRBD1 for D (5 bases). V lost 5 bases to trimming and J lost 2 bases, with 16 bases between them. The CDR3 spans 15 residues. CDR1 is MNHEY and CDR2 is SVGAGI in the germline V gene. The CDR3 region is CASSPKGWVAYEQYF. For the CDR3, the DNA is TGTGCCAGCAGTCCTAAGGGGTGGGTGGCCTACGAGCAGTACTTC.

This clone was seen only a few times. The chain uses TRBV2 and TRBJ2-2, with D perhaps matching TRBD1 (5 bases). Germline V gene sequence: CDR1 SNHLY, CDR2 FYNNEI. Trimming took off 6 bases at V and 2 bases at J, with 19 bases between the two ends. The CDR3 runs to 17 residues. This chain's CDR3 is CASSYSWRDSNTGELFF. CDR3 DNA sequence: TGTGCCAGCAGCTACTCCTGGAGAGACAGCAACACCGGGGAGCTGTTTTTT.